This T cell receptor (beta chain) came from a study of CD8 T cells in ankylosing spondylitis. Study results and caveats: There was a TCR beta motif, made of several highly homologous variants, that appeared characteristic of ankylosing spondylitis blood.

TCRdb fed the 5' RACE reads into MiXCR, producing one record per CDR3 protein. This repertoire shows 150,000 to 200,000 distinct CDR3 sequences, about an eighth found once; its top ten account for approximately 10%. In regard to this clonotype: Its antigen is undetermined.

Deletions cut 8 bases from V and 2 bases from J, with 13 bases between. Germline V CDR1 and CDR2: SNHLY, FYNNEI. This CDR3 has 14 amino acids. The chain joins TRBV2 to TRBJ1-3; D call uncertain. The origin of this receptor is a female donor with ankylosing spondylitis or in good health (not recorded which). Specimen: blood, either unsorted or a sorted T cell fraction (not recorded which). CDR3 coding DNA: TGTGCCAGCGCGGTCTATGGGACTGGAAACACCATATATTTT. Amino acids: CASAVYGTGNTIYF.